Listed below are T cell receptor beta chains from one sample, sequenced in a study of cytomegalovirus exposure and HLA in healthy donors. Measured with immunoSEQ multiplex PCR; TCRdb has only the in-frame clones, and not every one. The sample records around 140,000 clones, about three quarters being singletons. Material for sequencing was PBMCs. The receptors were gathered from a female donor in good health and CMV-seropositive. Both conserved end residues are part of each CDR3. D genes are given only for firm matches. Clone size is stated in some rows and not others, as once, few, many or a class when expanded.

TRBV19	TRBJ1-5	-	-	TGTGCCAGTAGTATGTCGGGAGGCAGTAAGCCCCAGCATTTT	CASSMSGGSKPQHF
TRBV2	TRBJ1-5	-	-	TGTGCCAGCAGTGAAATGCAGGGAGGGCATCAGCCCCAGCATTTT	CASSEMQGGHQPQHF
TRBV7-9	TRBJ1-2	-	-	TGTGCCAGCAGCCAGGGTTACACCTTC	CASSQGYTF
TRBV7-9	TRBJ2-7	-	-	TGTGCCAGCAGCTTATCTTCCCTATACGAGCAGTACTTC	CASSLSSLYEQYF
TRBV5-1	TRBJ2-7	-	-	TGCGCCAGCAGCCCGGCGACTGTGGCCGTCTCCTACGAGCAGTACTTC	CASSPATVAVSYEQYF
TRBV6-5	TRBJ2-2	-	-	TGTGCCAGCAGTCAGACAATTACCGGGGAGCTGTTTTTT	CASSQTITGELFF
TRBV20-1	TRBJ2-1	-	-	TGCAGTGCCGGGAGTAGAGTGCAGTTCTTC	CSAGSRVQFF
TRBV11-3	TRBJ2-7	-	-	TGTGCCAGCAGCTTGCGGGCGTCAAGTCACGAGCAGTACTTC	CASSLRASSHEQYF
TRBV11-2	TRBJ2-1	-	-	TGTGCCAGCAGCGGGGGGTACTCCTACAATGAGCAGTTCTTC	CASSGGYSYNEQFF
TRBV11-2	TRBJ2-2	-	-	TGTGCCAGCAGCTTAGAAATCCGAGGGACCGGGGAGCTGTTTTTT	CASSLEIRGTGELFF
TRBV14	TRBJ2-2	TRBD1	few	TGTGCCAGCAGCCGCCGACAGGGGAGCACCGGGGAGCTGTTTTTT	CASSRRQGSTGELFF
TRBV2	TRBJ1-5	-	-	TGTGCCAGCAGTGTGGGGGGTAATCAGCCCCAGCATTTT	CASSVGGNQPQHF
TRBV7-2	TRBJ1-2	-	once	TGTGCCAGCAGCACTCAGGGGCGGTATGGCTACACCTTC	CASSTQGRYGYTF
TRBV5-6	TRBJ2-5	TRBD1	-	TGTGCCAGCAGCTCGTGGTGGACAGGACAAGAGACCCAGTACTTC	CASSSWWTGQETQYF
TRBV29-1	TRBJ1-5	TRBD1	-	TGCAGCGCCTTTGACCGGGACAGGGGTGATCAGCCCCAGCATTTT	CSAFDRDRGDQPQHF
TRBV6-6	TRBJ1-5	-	few	TGTGCCAGCAGTGCCGGGCGACAAAAGGGGCAGCCCCAGCATTTT	CASSAGRQKGQPQHF
TRBV18	TRBJ1-1	-	-	TGTGCCAGCTCGAAACAGGGCGGGAACACTGAAGCTTTCTTT	CASSKQGGNTEAFF
TRBV7-8	TRBJ2-2	-	-	TGTGCCAGCAGCTTAAGGTTTTTAGCTGCGAACACCGGGGAGCTGTTTTTT	CASSLRFLAANTGELFF
TRBV19	TRBJ2-1	-	few	TGTGCCAGTATGGGGCAGGACAGTTTCTCCTACAATGAGCAGTTCTTC	CASMGQDSFSYNEQFF
TRBV30	TRBJ1-2	TRBD1	-	TGTGCCTGGACCAGCAGGGGGATGAGAAGTGGCTACACCTTC	CAWTSRGMRSGYTF
TRBV2	TRBJ2-7	TRBD1	-	TGTGCCAGCAGCCCCGGGACAGGGGGCTACGAGCAGTACTTC	CASSPGTGGYEQYF
TRBV2	TRBJ2-7	TRBD1	-	TGTGCCAGCAAAGGACAGGGTGTCACCTACGAGCAGTACTTC	CASKGQGVTYEQYF
TRBV6-6	TRBJ2-2	-	-	TGTGCCAGCAGTTCCCTGGAGGCCACCGGGGAGCTGTTTTTT	CASSSLEATGELFF
TRBV10-3	TRBJ1-5	-	-	TGTGCCAGACGGTTTGGTCGGGCAGGGAGCAATCAGCCCCAGCATTTT	CARRFGRAGSNQPQHF
TRBV2	TRBJ1-5	TRBD1	-	TGTGCCAGCAGTCACCGGGACAGGGGGACGTATAGCAATCAGCCCCAGCATTTT	CASSHRDRGTYSNQPQHF
TRBV28	TRBJ1-1	-	-	TGTGCCAGCACATCAAGCGGGCCCTCGAACACTGAAGCTTTCTTT	CASTSSGPSNTEAFF
TRBV7-9	TRBJ2-7	-	once	TGTGCCAGCAGCTTAGCCTCGGCGGGGCCCCACCACGAGCAGTACTTC	CASSLASAGPHHEQYF
TRBV9	TRBJ2-7	-	once	TGTGCCAGCAGCGTAGATCCTAGCTCCTACGAGCAGTACTTC	CASSVDPSSYEQYF
TRBV27	TRBJ2-7	TRBD2	-	TGTGCCAGCAGGACGTCGGGACTAGCGGGATCCTACGAGCAGTACTTC	CASRTSGLAGSYEQYF
TRBV5-6	TRBJ2-1	TRBD2	-	TGTGCCAGCAGCTTGGTGGCTAGCGGGGGTAGCTACAATGAGCAGTTCTTC	CASSLVASGGSYNEQFF
TRBV2	TRBJ2-5	-	-	TGTGCCAGCAGTGAACCGGACACGGCCGGGACCCAGTACTTC	CASSEPDTAGTQYF
TRBV9	TRBJ2-7	TRBD2	few	TGTGCCAGCAGCGTAGGCGGGAGTTTATACGAGCAGTACTTC	CASSVGGSLYEQYF
TRBV6-1	TRBJ2-5	TRBD2	-	TGTGCCAGCACCCGAGGAGGGGTCGGGGGGAAGACCCAGTACTTC	CASTRGGVGGKTQYF
TRBV28	TRBJ1-2	-	-	TGTGCCAGCAGTTTTCGGGGAGGGAACTATGGCTACACCTTC	CASSFRGGNYGYTF
TRBV6-1	TRBJ2-7	TRBD1	-	TGTGCCAGCAGGTCTCCCGGGACAGGGAGCCACGAGCAGTACTTC	CASRSPGTGSHEQYF
TRBV7-6	TRBJ1-5	-	-	TGTGCCAGCAGCTTACGGGGAGGTAACAATCAGCCCCAGCATTTT	CASSLRGGNNQPQHF
TRBV5-1	TRBJ2-1	-	-	TGCGCCAGCAGCTCGGGACTCCCTACCAATGAGCAGTTCTTC	CASSSGLPTNEQFF
TRBV5-4	TRBJ2-5	TRBD2	-	TGTGCCAGCAGTCCTCCGGGTACTAGCGGACAAGAGACCCAGTACTTC	CASSPPGTSGQETQYF
TRBV29-1	TRBJ2-7	-	-	TGCAGCGTTGCGGGCGGGACCTACGAGCAGTACTTC	CSVAGGTYEQYF
TRBV9	TRBJ2-3	-	-	TGTGCCAGCAGCGTAGCGGGGGGCCGGACAGATACGCAGTATTTT	CASSVAGGRTDTQYF
TRBV28	TRBJ1-1	TRBD1	-	TGTGCCAGCCTGACGGGACAGGGGGGAAGCATGAACACTGAAACTTTCTTT	CASLTGQGGSMNTETFF
TRBV10-2	TRBJ1-6	TRBD1	-	TGCGCCAGCAGTGAGTGGGACAGTGTTGGATCACCCCTCCACTTT	CASSEWDSVGSPLHF
TRBV7-8	TRBJ2-7	-	few	TGTGCCAGCAGCCCCAACCCTCAGGGCGCTGAGCAGTACTTC	CASSPNPQGAEQYF
TRBV2	TRBJ2-1	TRBD2	-	TGTGGATGGACTAGCGGAGGGAATGAGCAGTTCTTC	CGWTSGGNEQFF
TRBV7-6	TRBJ2-1	TRBD2	few	TGTGCCAGCAGCTTGGCTAGCGGAACCTACAATGAGCAGTTCTTC	CASSLASGTYNEQFF
TRBV30	TRBJ1-5	-	-	TGTGCCTGGAGTCGCGGGCCGGACCAGCCCCAGCATTTT	CAWSRGPDQPQHF
TRBV6-1	TRBJ1-1	TRBD1	-	TGTGCCAGCAGCCGGACAGGGGGCAACACTGAAGCTTTCTTT	CASSRTGGNTEAFF
TRBV13	TRBJ2-3	TRBD2	-	TGTGCCAGCCTAAGGCGGGGGAACACAGATACGCAGTATTTT	CASLRRGNTDTQYF